The 21 T cell receptor beta chains presented below share a single source sample, sequenced in a study of T-cell reconstitution after alpha-beta-depleted transplantation in children. Preparation of the TCRbeta library involved a method that used unique molecular identifiers. MiXCR was run by TCRdb on the PCR reads, yielding one entry per CDR3 protein. The sample holds 90,000 to 95,000 distinct CDR3 sequences, more than 9% seen once. The material sequenced was PBMCs from the stem cell graft donor, taken from the stem cell graft. Receptor source: a human donor who donated a stem cell graft to a child with inherited bone marrow failure.

This clonotype was recorded once. The V gene is TRBV5-1, the J gene TRBJ2-1; D possibly uses TRBD1 or TRBD2 (6 bases each). Trimming pared 10 bases from V and 3 bases from J, leaving 14 bases between. Germline values: CDR1 SGHRS, CDR2 YFSETQ. CDR3 length: 13 amino acids. The CDR3 nucleotides read TGCGCCGCCAGGCGGGACAACTACAATGAGCAGTTCTTC. The encoded protein is CAARRDNYNEQFF.

This clonotype appeared many times. This chain links TRBV7-9 with TRBJ2-7; 10 positions agree with TRBD1. The germline V gene has CDR1 SEHNR and CDR2 FQNEAQ (reference sequence). J gave up 3 bases and V 5 bases, and 7 bases lay outside the gene matches. The CDR3 is made up of 15 amino acids. CDR3 protein: CASSGQGDHNYEQYF. In nucleotides, the CDR3 is TGTGCCAGCAGCGGACAGGGGGACCATAACTACGAGCAGTACTTC.

In this sample, this clonotype turned up many times. One end of the junction does not line up with germline, which may come from a read error. The chain employs TRBV5-6 and TRBJ2-2; TRBD1 agrees at 7 bases. Germline loops: CDR1 SGHDT, CDR2 YYEEEE. The CDR3 spans 17 residues. The CDR3 here is CASTLLGGISNTGELFF. The CDR3 DNA sequence: TGTGCCAGCACCTTGCTAGGGGGCATCTCGAACACCGGGGAGCTGTTTTTT.

At least ten counts were recorded for this clonotype. The chain couples TRBV10-3 to TRBJ2-7; D possibly corresponds to TRBD2 (6 bases). The CDR3 is made up of 16 amino acids. CDR1 and CDR2 from the germline V gene are ENHRY and SYGVKD. Trimming pared 0 bases from V and 0 bases from J, leaving 12 bases between. The CDR3 nucleotides read TGTGCCATCAGTGAGTCATTGCGGGACCGCTCCTACGAGCAGTACTTC. Encoded protein: CAISESLRDRSYEQYF.

The chain is built from TRBV7-3 and TRBJ2-2; D may be TRBD1 (6 bases). The CDR3 runs 13 residues. CDR1 and CDR2 (germline): SGHTA, FQGTGA. V was clipped by 0 bases and J by 8 bases, with 7 bases between them. CDR3 DNA sequence: TGTGCCAGCAGCTTAACCGGACAGGGGGAGCTGTTTTTT. Its translation is CASSLTGQGELFF.

This clonotype showed up many times. The chain has TRBV5-5 and TRBJ2-1; D remains ambiguous. Germline values: CDR1 SGHKS, CDR2 YYEKEE (reference sequence). The V and J ends lost 1 base and 0 bases respectively, with 14 bases between them. This CDR3 spans 17 amino acids. The CDR3 DNA sequence: TGTGCCAGCAGCTTGTTGGGCTCATCAAGCTCCTACAATGAGCAGTTCTTC. This encodes CASSLLGSSSSYNEQFF. Using reference TRBV5-5 and TRBJ2-1 for the parts outside the CDR3, the full variable domain is DAGVTQSPTHLIKTRGQQVTLRCSPISGHKSVSWYQQVLGQGPQFIFQYYEKEERGRGNFPDRFSARQFPNYSSELNVNALLLGDSALYLCASSLLGSSSSYNEQFFGPGTRLTVL.

This clonotype has a count of ten or more. The gene calls are TRBV10-3 and TRBJ1-1; a possible D gene is TRBD1 (5 bases). The germline V and J ends were trimmed by 0 bases and 3 bases, with 11 bases remaining between them. The CDR3 runs 15 residues. Germline values: CDR1 ENHRY, CDR2 SYGVKD. The CDR3, as DNA: TGTGCCATCAGTGAGTCGGGGGTAGGAGACACTGAAGCTTTCTTT. Protein sequence: CAISESGVGDTEAFF.

This clonotype has a count of ten or more. The chain joins TRBV7-2 to TRBJ1-3; D may be TRBD1 (5 bases). CDR3 length: 16 amino acids. Germline-derived CDR1 and CDR2 are SGHTA and FQGNSA. The ends were cut back, 4 bases at V and 0 bases at J, with 13 bases in the middle. The CDR3 is CASSSDQGGSGNTIYF. The CDR3 nucleotides read TGTGCCAGCAGCTCGGACCAGGGAGGCTCTGGAAACACCATATATTTT. The whole variable domain, filled in from reference TRBV7-2 and TRBJ1-3, reads GAGVSQSPSNKVTEKGKDVELRCDPISGHTALYWYRQSLGQGLEFLIYFQGNSAPDKSGLPSDRFSAERTGGSVSTLTIQRTQQEDSAVYLCASSSDQGGSGNTIYFGEGSWLTVV.

This clonotype was detected ten times or more. CDR3 protein: CASSLRGYEQYF. As DNA, the CDR3 is TGTGCCAGCAGCTTGCGGGGCTACGAGCAGTACTTC. The gene calls are TRBV5-6 and TRBJ2-7, with D possibly TRBD2 on 5 matching bases. The germline V and J ends were trimmed by 1 base and 3 bases, with 5 bases remaining between them. This CDR3 is 12 amino acids long. Looked up from germline, CDR1 is SGHDT and CDR2 is YYEEEE.

The count of this clonotype is one. This sequence may be a read error, since a much larger clone differs from it by one base. The chain joins TRBV5-6 to TRBJ2-7; D may be TRBD2 (5 bases). Germline CDR1 SGHDT, CDR2 YYEEEE. The CDR3 totals 13 residues. This CDR3 is CASSLPGNYGQYF. The CDR3 DNA follows: TGTGCCAGCAGCTTGCCGGGGAACTACGGGCAGTACTTC.

The chain has TRBV12-3 or TRBV12-4 and TRBJ2-7; a possible D gene is TRBD1 (5 bases). V lost 6 bases, J lost 2 bases, and 14 bases lay in between. This CDR3 contains 14 residues. The CDR3, as DNA: TGTGCCAGCAGCTCACAGGCGTTCACCTACGAGCAGTACTTC. Protein: CASSSQAFTYEQYF.

Ten or more counts support this clonotype. The rearrangement links TRBV7-9 to TRBJ1-1; tentative D call: TRBD1 (5 bases). This CDR3 is 14 amino acids long. Trimming cost V 5 bases and J 4 bases, with 14 bases left between them. Germline CDR1 reads SEHNR; CDR2 reads FQNEAQ (reference sequence). The CDR3 loop is CASSPRVYGTEAFF. The CDR3 DNA sequence: TGTGCCAGCAGCCCCAGGGTGTACGGCACTGAAGCTTTCTTT.

This clonotype showed up many times. The rearrangement uses TRBV27 and TRBJ1-4, with 9 bases that match TRBD1. There are 14 residues in the CDR3. CDR1 MNHEY and CDR2 SMNVEV come from the germline V gene (reference sequence). Trimming at V came to 8 bases and at J to 10 bases, leaving 11 bases not matched to a gene. The CDR3 region has the DNA TGTGCCAGCGGTACCGGGACAGGGAGGGCAAAACTGTTTTTT. Encoded protein: CASGTGTGRAKLFF.

A few counts support this clonotype. The chain couples TRBV6-5 to TRBJ2-5; 7 positions match TRBD1. CDR1 and CDR2 (germline): MNHEY, SVGAGI. This CDR3 is 15 amino acids long. V lost 5 bases, J lost 1 base, and 7 bases stayed unmatched. CDR3 coding DNA: TGTGCCAGCAGTAGGGGGCTTGGCCGCCAAGAGACCCAGTACTTC. As protein: CASSRGLGRQETQYF.

This clonotype was recorded at least ten times. The V and J genes are TRBV5-1 and TRBJ2-7; D call uncertain. This CDR3 has 15 amino acids. The V gene lost 0 bases and the J gene lost 3 bases, with 13 bases spanning the gap. Germline CDR1 SGHRS, CDR2 YFSETQ. CDR3 in amino acids: CASSLGPTVDYEQYF. CDR3 sequence (DNA): TGCGCCAGCAGCTTGGGTCCAACGGTCGACTACGAGCAGTACTTC.

In this sample, this clonotype turned up many times. The genes are TRBV7-9 and TRBJ2-1; TRBD1 aligns across 9 bases. CDR1 SEHNR and CDR2 FQNEAQ come from the germline V gene (reference sequence). The CDR3 totals 17 residues. The V segment lost 5 bases and the J segment 3 bases; nucleotides outside the gene matches: 11. CDR3: CASSQSLPGQGYNEQFF. The CDR3 DNA is TGTGCCAGCAGCCAATCACTCCCGGGACAGGGCTACAATGAGCAGTTCTTC.

The rearrangement links TRBV10-3 to TRBJ2-1; either TRBD1 or TRBD2 may fit D (6 bases each). Germline V gives CDR1 ENHRY, CDR2 SYGVKD. V was shortened by 0 bases and J by 8 bases, with 14 bases between the two germline ends. The CDR3 length is 15 residues. The CDR3 DNA sequence: TGTGCCATCAGTGAGTCCCTGGGGGGCCGACATGAGCAGTTCTTC. Translated: CAISESLGGRHEQFF.

This clonotype was seen more than once but under ten times. The rearrangement links TRBV7-3 to TRBJ2-1; 8 bases are a match to TRBD2. Germline V gene sequence: CDR1 SGHTA, CDR2 FQGTGA. The V segment lost 6 bases and the J segment 9 bases; nucleotides outside the gene matches: 7. There are 13 residues in the CDR3. The CDR3 region is CASSHGLAGEQFF. The CDR3 DNA sequence: TGTGCCAGCAGTCATGGACTAGCAGGTGAGCAGTTCTTC.

V is TRBV27 and J is TRBJ2-7; TRBD2 matches 7 bases. The V segment lost 3 bases and the J segment 2 bases; nucleotides outside the gene matches: 1. The CDR3 totals 13 residues. Germline V gene data show CDR1 as MNHEY and CDR2 as SMNVEV (reference sequence). The chain's CDR3 is CASSFRGAYEQYF. The CDR3 nucleotides are TGTGCCAGCAGTTTCCGGGGGGCCTACGAGCAGTACTTC.

The genes are TRBV7-8 and TRBJ1-1; 7 bases are shared with TRBD1. The CDR3 spans 14 residues. The J segment lost 7 bases and the V segment lost 2 bases, leaving 7 bases of the junction unmatched. The germline V gene encodes CDR1 SGHVS and CDR2 FQNEAQ. The CDR3 spells CASSLITGEGEAFF. CDR3 nucleotides: TGTGCCAGCAGCTTAATAACAGGGGAAGGTGAAGCTTTCTTT. The whole variable domain, filled in from reference TRBV7-8 and TRBJ1-1, reads GAGVSQSPRYKVAKRGQDVALRCDPISGHVSLFWYQQALGQGPEFLTYFQNEAQLDKSGLPSDRFFAERPEGSVSTLKIQRTQQEDSAVYLCASSLITGEGEAFFGQGTRLTVV.

As to this clonotype: One junction end does not reproduce the germline sequence, and a read error may be involved. The chain couples TRBV20-1 to TRBJ2-4; 7 positions agree with TRBD2. Germline lookup yields CDR1 DFQATT and CDR2 SNEGSKA (reference sequence). The CDR3 loop spans 13 amino acids. CDR3 DNA sequence: TGCAGTGCTAGATTACGAGCGGGAAACACTCAGTACTTC. This codes for CSARLRAGNTQYF.